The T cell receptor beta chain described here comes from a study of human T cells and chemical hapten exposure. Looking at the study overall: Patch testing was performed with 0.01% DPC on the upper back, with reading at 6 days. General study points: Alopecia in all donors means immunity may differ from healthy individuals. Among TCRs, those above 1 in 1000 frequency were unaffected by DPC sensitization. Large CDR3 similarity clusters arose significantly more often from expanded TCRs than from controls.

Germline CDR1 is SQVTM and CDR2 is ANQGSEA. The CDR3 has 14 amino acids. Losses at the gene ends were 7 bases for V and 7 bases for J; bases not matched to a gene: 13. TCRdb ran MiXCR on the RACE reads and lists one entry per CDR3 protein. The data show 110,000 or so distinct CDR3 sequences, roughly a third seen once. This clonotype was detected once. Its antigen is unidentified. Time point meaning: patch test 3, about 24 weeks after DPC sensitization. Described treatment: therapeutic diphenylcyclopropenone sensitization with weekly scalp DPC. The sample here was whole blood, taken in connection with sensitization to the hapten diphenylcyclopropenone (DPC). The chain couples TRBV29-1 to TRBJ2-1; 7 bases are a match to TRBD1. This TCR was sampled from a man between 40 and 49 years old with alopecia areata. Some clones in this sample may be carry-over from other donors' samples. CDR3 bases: TGCAGCGCCCTAGGGGCAGGGGGTGGGAATGAGCAGTTCTTC. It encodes CSALGAGGGNEQFF.